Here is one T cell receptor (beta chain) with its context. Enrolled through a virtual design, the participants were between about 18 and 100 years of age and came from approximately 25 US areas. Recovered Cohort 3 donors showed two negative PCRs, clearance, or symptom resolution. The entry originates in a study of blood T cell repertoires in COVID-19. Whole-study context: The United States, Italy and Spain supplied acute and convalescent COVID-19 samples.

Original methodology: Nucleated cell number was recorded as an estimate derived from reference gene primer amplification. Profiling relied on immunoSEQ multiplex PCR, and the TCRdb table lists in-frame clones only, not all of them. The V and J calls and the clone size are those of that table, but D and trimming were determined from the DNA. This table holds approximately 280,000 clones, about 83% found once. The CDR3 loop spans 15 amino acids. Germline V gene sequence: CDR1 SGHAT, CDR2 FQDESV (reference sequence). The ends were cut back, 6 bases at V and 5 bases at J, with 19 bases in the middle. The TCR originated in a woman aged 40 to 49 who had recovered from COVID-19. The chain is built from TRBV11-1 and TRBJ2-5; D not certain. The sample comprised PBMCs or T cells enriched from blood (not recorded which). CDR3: CASSSPEALGETQYF. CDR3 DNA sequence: TGTGCCAGCAGTTCCCCCGAAGCCCTCGGGGAGACCCAGTACTTC.